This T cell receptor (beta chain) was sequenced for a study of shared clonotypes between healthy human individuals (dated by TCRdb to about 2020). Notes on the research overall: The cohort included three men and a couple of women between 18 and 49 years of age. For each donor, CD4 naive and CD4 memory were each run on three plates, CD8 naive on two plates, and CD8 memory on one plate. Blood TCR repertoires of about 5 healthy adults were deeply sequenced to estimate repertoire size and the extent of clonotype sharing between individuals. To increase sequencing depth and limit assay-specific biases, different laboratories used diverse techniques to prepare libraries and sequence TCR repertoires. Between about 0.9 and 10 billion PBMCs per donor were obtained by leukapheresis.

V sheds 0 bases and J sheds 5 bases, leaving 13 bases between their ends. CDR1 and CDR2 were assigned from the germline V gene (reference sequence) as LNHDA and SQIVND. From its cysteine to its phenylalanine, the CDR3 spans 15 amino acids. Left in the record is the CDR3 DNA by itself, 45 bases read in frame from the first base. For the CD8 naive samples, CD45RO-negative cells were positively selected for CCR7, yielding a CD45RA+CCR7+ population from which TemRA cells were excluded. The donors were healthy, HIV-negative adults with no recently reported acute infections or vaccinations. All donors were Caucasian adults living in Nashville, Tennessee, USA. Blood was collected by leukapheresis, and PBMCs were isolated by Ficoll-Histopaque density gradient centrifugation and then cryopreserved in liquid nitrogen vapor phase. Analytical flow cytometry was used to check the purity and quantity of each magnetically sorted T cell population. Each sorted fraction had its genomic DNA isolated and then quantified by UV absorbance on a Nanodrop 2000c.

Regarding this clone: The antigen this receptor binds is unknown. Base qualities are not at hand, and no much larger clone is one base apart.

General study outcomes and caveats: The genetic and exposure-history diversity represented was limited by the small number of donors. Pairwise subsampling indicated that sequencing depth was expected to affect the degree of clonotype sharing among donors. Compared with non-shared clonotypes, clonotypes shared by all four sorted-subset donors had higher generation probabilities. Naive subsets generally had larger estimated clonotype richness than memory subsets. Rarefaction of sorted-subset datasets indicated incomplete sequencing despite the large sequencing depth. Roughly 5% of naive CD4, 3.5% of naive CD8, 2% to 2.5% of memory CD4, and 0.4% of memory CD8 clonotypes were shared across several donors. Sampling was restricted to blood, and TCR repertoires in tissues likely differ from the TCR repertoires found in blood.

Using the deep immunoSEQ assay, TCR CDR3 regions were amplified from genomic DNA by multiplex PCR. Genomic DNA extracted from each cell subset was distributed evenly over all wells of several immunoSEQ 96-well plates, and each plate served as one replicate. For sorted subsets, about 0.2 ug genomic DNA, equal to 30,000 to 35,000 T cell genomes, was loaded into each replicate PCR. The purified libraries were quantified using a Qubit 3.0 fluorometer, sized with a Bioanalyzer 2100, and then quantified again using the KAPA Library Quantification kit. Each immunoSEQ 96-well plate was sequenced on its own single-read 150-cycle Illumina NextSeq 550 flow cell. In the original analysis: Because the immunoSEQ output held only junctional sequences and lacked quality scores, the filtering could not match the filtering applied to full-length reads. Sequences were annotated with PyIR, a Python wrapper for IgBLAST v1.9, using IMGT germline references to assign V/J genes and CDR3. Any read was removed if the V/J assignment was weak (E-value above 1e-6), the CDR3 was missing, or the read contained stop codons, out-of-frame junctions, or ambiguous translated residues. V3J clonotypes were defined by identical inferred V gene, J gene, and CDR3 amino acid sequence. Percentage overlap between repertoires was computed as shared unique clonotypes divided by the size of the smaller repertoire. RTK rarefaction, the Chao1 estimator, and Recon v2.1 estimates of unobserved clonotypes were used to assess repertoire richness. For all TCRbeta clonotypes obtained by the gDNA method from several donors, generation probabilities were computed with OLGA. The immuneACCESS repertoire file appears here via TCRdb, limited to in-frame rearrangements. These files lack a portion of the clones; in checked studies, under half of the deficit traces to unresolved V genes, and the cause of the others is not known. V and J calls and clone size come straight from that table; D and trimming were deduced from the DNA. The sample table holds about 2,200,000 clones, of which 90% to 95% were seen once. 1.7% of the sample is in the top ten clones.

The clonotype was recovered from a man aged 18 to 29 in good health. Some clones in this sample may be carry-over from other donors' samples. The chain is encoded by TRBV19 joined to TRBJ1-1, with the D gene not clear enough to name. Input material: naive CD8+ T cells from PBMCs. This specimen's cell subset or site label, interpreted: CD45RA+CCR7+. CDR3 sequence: CASSIDREGWTEAFF. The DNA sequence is TGTGCCAGTAGTATAGATAGGGAGGGTTGGACTGAAGCTTTCTTT.